One sample yielded the 27 T cell receptor beta chains listed below, sequenced in a study of T cell repertoires in cytomegalovirus infection. From the reads, TCRdb called clonotypes with MiXCR, one entry per CDR3 protein. The sample records about 140,000 distinct CDR3 sequences, about 6.5% being singletons. Sequencing was performed on PBMCs. The receptor set was obtained from a human donor in good health (CMV status not recorded). Some clones in this sample may be carry-over from other donors' samples.

This clonotype was counted ten times or more. V gene TRBV6-1 combines with J gene TRBJ1-4, with D maybe TRBD1 (6 bases). The length of the CDR3 is 12 residues. Germline V CDR1 and CDR2: MNHNS, SASEGT. V lost 7 bases, J lost 8 bases, and 11 bases lay in between. The CDR3 coding sequence is TGTGCCAGCACCGCTACAGGGGAAAAACTGTTTTTT. It translates to CASTATGEKLFF.

This clonotype was found a few times. The rearrangement links TRBV2 to TRBJ2-3; 9 nucleotides agree with TRBD2. Looked up from germline, CDR1 is SNHLY and CDR2 is FYNNEI. The junction had 9 bases not matched to a gene; V was cut back by 0 bases and J by 8 bases. CDR3 size: 16 residues. The CDR3 coding sequence is TGTGCCAGCAGTGAAGCCTTCCTAGCGGGGAAGACTACGCAGTATTTT. This encodes CASSEAFLAGKTTQYF.

This clonotype qualifies as large. This chain joins TRBV7-2 and TRBJ2-7; a possible D gene is TRBD2 (6 bases). The CDR3 runs to 16 residues. With 5 bases removed from V and 2 bases from J, the gap between germline ends came to 19 bases. The V gene's germline CDR1 is SGHTA and CDR2 FQGNSA. The CDR3 DNA is TGTGCCAGCAGCCCCCAAGGGACTTCTGTAGCCTACGAGCAGTACTTC. Translation: CASSPQGTSVAYEQYF.

This clonotype was recorded many times. The rearrangement links TRBV7-2 to TRBJ2-3, with a weak D call TRBD1 (5 bases). The CDR3 is 15 residues long. Trimming stripped 4 bases from V and 2 bases from J, with 13 bases between. The V gene's germline CDR1 is SGHTA and CDR2 FQGNSA. The CDR3 is CASSSLGQDTDTQYF. The CDR3, as DNA: TGTGCCAGCAGCTCCCTGGGGCAGGACACAGATACGCAGTATTTT.

This clonotype was counted ten times or more. This sequence joins TRBV12-5 and TRBJ1-6; D is possibly TRBD1 (6 bases). Trimming took off 5 bases at V and 10 bases at J, with 18 bases between the two ends. Germline V gives CDR1 LGHNT, CDR2 FRNRAP. The CDR3 sequence is 15 residues long. CDR3 DNA: TGTGCTAGTGGTGGGGGCTTGGGACTTCTATCACCCCTCCACTTT. Its protein product is CASGGGLGLLSPLHF. Full variable domain (rest looked up from reference TRBV12-5 and TRBJ1-6): DARVTQTPRHKVTEMGQEVTMRCQPILGHNTVFWYRQTMMQGLELLAYFRNRAPLDDSGMPKDRFSAEMPDATLATLKIQPSEPRDSAVYFCASGGGLGLLSPLHFGNGTRLTVT.

This clonotype was picked up many times. The V call is TRBV6-1, the J call TRBJ2-3; no reliable D call. The CDR3 consists of 18 residues. Germline V gene sequence: CDR1 MNHNS, CDR2 SASEGT. V was clipped by 2 bases and J by 2 bases, with 20 bases between them. The CDR3 nucleotides read TGTGCCAGCAGTGAACGATCCCTAGAAGCCTTTTTCACAGATACGCAGTATTTT. Residues: CASSERSLEAFFTDTQYF.

This clonotype showed up just a few times. V gene TRBV6-2 or TRBV6-3 combines with J gene TRBJ1-5; perhaps TRBD1 as D (5 bases). Germline CDR1 MNHEY, CDR2 SVGEGT. Trimming removed 2 bases at V and 7 bases at J, with 12 bases between. The CDR3 loop spans 14 amino acids. Here the CDR3 DNA reads TGTGCCAGCAGTTACCCTGGGGGAGGACAGCCCCAGCATTTT. Translating it yields CASSYPGGGQPQHF.

There are many counts of this clonotype. This sequence joins TRBV7-9 and TRBJ2-5; 9 bases are shared with TRBD2. Germline-derived CDR1 and CDR2 are SEHNR and FQNEAQ (reference sequence). J gave up 2 bases and V 6 bases, and 7 bases lay outside the gene matches. The CDR3 length is 15 residues. The CDR3: CASSHRLADQETQYF. The CDR3 nucleotides read TGTGCCAGCAGTCATCGACTAGCGGATCAAGAGACCCAGTACTTC.

This clonotype showed up many times. The V gene is TRBV7-2, the J gene TRBJ1-2; D remains ambiguous. CDR1 SGHTA and CDR2 FQGNSA come from the germline V gene. CDR3 length: 12 amino acids. Trimming pared 5 bases from V and 7 bases from J, leaving 11 bases between. CDR3 region: CASSPTLGGYTF. CDR3 in DNA: TGTGCCAGCAGCCCTACACTTGGTGGCTACACCTTC.

Concerning this clonotype: This may be a read error: a much more frequent sequence differs by one nucleotide. Here the CDR3 DNA reads TGTGCCAGCAGCTTTGGATGGGCGCAAGAGACCCAGTACTTC. Protein: CASSFGWAQETQYF. This rearrangement joins TRBV7-2 to TRBJ2-5, with no clear D. Trimming left V 3 bases short and J 2 bases short, with 10 bases between. This CDR3 is built from 14 residues. Germline loops: CDR1 SGHTA, CDR2 FQGNSA.

The table lists this clonotype with a few counts. V gene TRBV20-1 combines with J gene TRBJ1-2, with unresolved D. From germline, CDR1 is DFQATT and CDR2 SNEGSKA (reference sequence). There are 11 residues in the CDR3. CDR3 loop: CSIQGIYGYTF. For the CDR3, the DNA is TGCAGCATTCAAGGGATCTATGGCTACACCTTC.

This clonotype has ten or more counts. This chain links TRBV7-7 with TRBJ2-7; D possibly uses TRBD1 or TRBD2 (6 bases each). V lost 5 bases and J 0 bases, leaving 11 bases between the germline ends. Germline CDR1 reads SSHAT; CDR2 reads FNYEAQ (reference sequence). The CDR3 runs to 14 residues. The CDR3 is CASSTGAGSYEQYF. CDR3 DNA: TGTGCCAGCAGCACGGGGGCGGGCTCCTACGAGCAGTACTTC.

This clonotype was picked up many times. The rearrangement joins TRBV7-2 to TRBJ2-1, with 7 bases lining up with TRBD1. The germline CDR1 and CDR2 sequences are SGHTA and FQGNSA. Trimming cost V 2 bases and J 0 bases; bases outside gene matches: 4. This CDR3 contains 16 residues. CDR3 DNA sequence: TGTGCCAGCAGCTTACGGACAGGAGGCTCCTACAATGAGCAGTTCTTC. Protein sequence: CASSLRTGGSYNEQFF.

This clonotype was detected a few times. V usage is TRBV29-1 and J usage is TRBJ2-7, with 8 bases identical to TRBD1. V lost 5 bases, J lost 4 bases, and 7 bases stayed unmatched. CDR1 SQVTM and CDR2 ANQGSEA come from the germline V gene. The CDR3 is 13 residues long. The CDR3: CSVTRTGMYEQYF. Written as DNA, the CDR3 is TGCAGCGTTACACGGACAGGGATGTACGAGCAGTACTTC.

This clonotype has more than one count but fewer than ten. As DNA, the CDR3 is TGTGCCAGCAGCTTAGAAAAGGGCGTCCGCTCCTACAATGAGCAGTTCTTC. The encoded protein is CASSLEKGVRSYNEQFF. This chain connects TRBV11-1 to TRBJ2-1; D not certain. CDR1 SGHAT and CDR2 FQDESV come from the germline V gene (reference sequence). The CDR3 is made up of 17 amino acids. The germline V and J ends were trimmed by 1 base and 0 bases, with 13 bases remaining between them.

At least ten counts were recorded for this clonotype. V gene TRBV7-2 combines with J gene TRBJ2-5; a possible D gene is TRBD2 (7 bases). Trimming removed 5 bases from V and 6 bases from J, with 19 bases in between. The CDR3 covers 15 residues. CDR1 is SGHTA, CDR2 FQGNSA, per germline. The DNA for the CDR3 is TGTGCCAGCAGCCCCGGTTGGGGGGGCTCGAAGACCCAGTACTTC. Amino acids: CASSPGWGGSKTQYF.

This clonotype was detected only a few times. The rearrangement joins TRBV28 to TRBJ1-2; TRBD1 aligns across 7 bases. From germline, CDR1 is MDHEN and CDR2 SYDVKM. V shed 6 bases and J 1 base; nucleotides not matched to a gene: 14. The CDR3 extends over 17 amino acids. DNA for the CDR3: TGTGCCAGCAGCCCAGATGACAGGGCCCTTATTAACTATGGCTACACCTTC. Encoded protein: CASSPDDRALINYGYTF.

A few counts support this clonotype. V and J are TRBV6-4 and TRBJ1-5; the D gene is possibly TRBD1 (6 bases). Per germline, CDR1 MRHNA and CDR2 SNTAGT. The V end lost 6 bases, the J end lost 5 bases, and 11 bases lay between the germline ends. This CDR3 is built from 13 residues. The CDR3 spells CASSRDIDQPQHF. In DNA form, the CDR3 reads TGTGCCAGCAGCCGGGACATAGATCAGCCCCAGCATTTT.

In its sample, this clonotype was seen many times. The chain joins TRBV20-1 to TRBJ1-2; maybe TRBD1 (5 bases). Per the germline V gene, CDR1 is DFQATT and CDR2 is SNEGSKA (reference sequence). V was cut by 6 bases and J by 3 bases, with 14 bases left in between. The CDR3 extends over 13 amino acids. CDR3 coding DNA: TGCAGTGCCCTCCTTCGGGGCTACTATGGCTACACCTTC. The encoded protein is CSALLRGYYGYTF.

This clonotype was observed a few times. The chain links TRBV4-2 to TRBJ1-3, with D unclear. The CDR3 spans 13 residues. The germline V gene encodes CDR1 LGHNA and CDR2 YNFKEQ. V gave up 1 base and J gave up 3 bases, with 4 bases separating them. CDR3 in amino acids: CASSQGRGNTIYF. Here the CDR3 DNA reads TGTGCCAGCAGCCAAGGCCGTGGAAACACCATATATTTT.

This clonotype occurred a few times. V is TRBV29-1 and J is TRBJ1-1, with a possible D match to TRBD1 (5 bases). Germline-derived CDR1 and CDR2 are SQVTM and ANQGSEA. The CDR3 loop spans 12 amino acids. The V gene lost 2 bases and the J gene lost 4 bases, with 8 bases spanning the gap. CDR3 sequence (DNA): TGCAGCGTTGAACGGGGGTCCACTGAAGCTTTCTTT. Translating gives CSVERGSTEAFF.

This clonotype occurred a few times. The J gene is TRBJ1-4, the V gene TRBV28; tentatively, D is TRBD1 (5 bases). Germline V gives CDR1 MDHEN, CDR2 SYDVKM. V lost 6 bases and J 3 bases, leaving 14 bases between the germline ends. The CDR3 sequence is 15 residues long. The CDR3 nucleotides are TGTGCCAGCAGCCCCGGGGGAGTTGCTAATGAAAAACTGTTTTTT. Its protein is CASSPGGVANEKLFF.

A remark on this clonotype: One junction end does not reproduce the germline sequence, and a read error may be involved. The chain has TRBV7-4 and TRBJ1-4, with 7 bases matching TRBD1. Germline V gives CDR1 SGHVT, CDR2 SQSDAQ. This CDR3 contains 14 residues. CDR3 amino acids: CASSLGQGDEKLIF. CDR3 coding DNA: TGTGCCAGCAGCTTAGGACAGGGAGATGAAAAACTGATTTTT.

In its sample, this clonotype was seen a few times. The chain carries TRBV6-2 or TRBV6-3 and TRBJ1-6; TRBD1 matches 9 bases. The CDR3 is 17 residues long. J gave up 8 bases and V 2 bases, and 10 bases lay outside the gene matches. The germline CDR1 and CDR2 sequences are MNHEY and SVGEGT. The CDR3 here is CASSYPGLRQGDSPLHF. CDR3 coding DNA: TGTGCCAGCAGTTACCCGGGCCTCCGACAGGGGGATTCACCCCTCCACTTT.

In its sample, this clonotype was seen many times. This chain uses TRBV12-3 or TRBV12-4 with TRBJ2-1; no clear D gene. The CDR3 is 13 amino acids. Trimming took 2 bases from V and 10 from J, leaving 12 bases between them. For the CDR3, the DNA is TGTGCCAGCAGTTTAAAGGGCGGTCAGGAGCAGTTCTTC. It yields the protein CASSLKGGQEQFF.

This clonotype was observed many times. V usage is TRBV7-6 and J usage is TRBJ2-5, with D tentatively TRBD2 (5 bases). V was trimmed by 4 bases and J by 5 bases, leaving 17 bases between them. From germline, CDR1 is SGHVS and CDR2 FNYEAQ. CDR3 size: 15 residues. The CDR3 spells CASSYGNGWRETQYF. The CDR3 DNA is TGTGCCAGCAGCTACGGGAACGGCTGGAGGGAGACCCAGTACTTC.

This clonotype was seen many times. The gene calls are TRBV7-2 and TRBJ2-5, with 9 nucleotides matching TRBD2. Germline CDR1 and CDR2: SGHTA and FQGNSA. The length of the CDR3 is 19 residues. Germline trimming cut 0 bases from V and 2 bases from J; bases unmatched to any gene: 13. CDR3 nucleotides: TGTGCCAGCAGCTTAGCGTATGGGCGGCGGGGGGGTTCTCAAGAGACCCAGTACTTC. This translates into CASSLAYGRRGGSQETQYF.